The clone carrying this T cell receptor beta chain appeared a few times. Antigen unknown. Tregs were sorted as CD4+CD25+CD127-/low cells. Study-wide results and limits: Tumor memory CD4+ T cell TCR gene usage was found to cluster with blood and lymph node memory CD4+ cells and with lymph node naive CD4+ cells. Whole repertoires were not studied in the larger cohort, only one V-J beta rearrangement. Tumor-infiltrating Treg TCR alpha and beta sequences overlapped most with tumor naive CD4+ T cells, then blood naive.

Germline CDR1 is SGHVS and CDR2 is FNYEAQ. V was clipped by 5 bases and J by 5 bases, with 16 bases between them. The CDR3 sequence is 15 residues long. Constant-region reverse primers amplified full-length variable regions, followed by semi-nested Nested Universal Primer A PCR. TCRdb reanalysed the 5' RACE reads using MiXCR and keeps one entry per CDR3 protein. The table lists roughly 45,000 distinct CDR3 sequences, around 20% of them singletons, with around 4% in the top ten. The genes are TRBV7-6 and TRBJ1-5, with a tentative D call TRBD1 (6 bases). Sequenced sample: Tregs sorted from blood. The sequence was collected from a female donor with breast cancer. CDR3 DNA: TGTGCCAGCAGCCCAGGCTCGGGGGCCTATCAGCCCCAGCATTTT. The encoded protein is CASSPGSGAYQPQHF. The full variable domain, in which reference TRBV7-6 and TRBJ1-5 provide the parts outside the CDR3, is GAGVSQSPRYKVTKRGQDVALRCDPISGHVSLYWYRQALGQGPEFLTYFNYEAQQDKSGLPNDRFSAERPEGSISTLTIQRTEQRDSAMYRCASSPGSGAYQPQHFGDGTRLSIL.